This T cell receptor beta chain is drawn from a study of blood T cells in healthy people across ages. Findings and caveats of the study: Measured against age, TCR beta diversity per million T cells decreased in a roughly linear manner.

Per germline, CDR1 DFQATT and CDR2 SNEGSKA (reference sequence). CDR3 length: 13 amino acids. Trimming removed 7 bases from V and 3 bases from J; junction bases left unmatched: 8. In this sample, this clonotype turned up a few times. Its antigen remains unknown. Alongside a J-beta primer mix, a sample-barcoded 5' primer served in a second PCR lasting roughly 6 to 11 cycles. TCRdb re-derived calls from the 5' RACE reads in MiXCR, one entry per CDR3 protein. The table lists about 1.8 million distinct CDR3 sequences, about 50% of them singletons. The sequenced sample consisted of blood. The chain recombines TRBV20-1 with TRBJ2-7; 8 bases line up with TRBD1. The TCR sequence derives from a woman aged 40-49 years in good health. CDR3 sequence: CSGADRGRYEQYF. The CDR3 DNA reads as TGCAGTGGGGCCGACAGGGGACGCTACGAGCAGTACTTC.